The TCR beta chain described here comes from a study of blood T cell repertoires in COVID-19. Overall study: Sites in the United States, Italy and Spain provided acute and convalescent COVID-19 samples. T cells, B-cell-depleted T cells, or PBMCs supplied cDNA or gDNA.

Trimming took 5 bases from V and 6 from J, leaving 18 bases between them. CDR1 is SGHRS, CDR2 YFSETQ, per germline. The CDR3 consists of 15 residues. Produced via immunoSEQ multiplex PCR; TCRdb's table is partial and in-frame only. The sample consists of just under 350,000 clones, 90% to 95% of them appearing once. The TCR was taken from a woman between 18 and 29 years old who had recovered from COVID-19. The sample was peripheral blood. The gene calls are TRBV5-1 and TRBJ2-1; D may be TRBD2 (5 bases). In DNA, the CDR3 is TGCGCCAGCAGTTCCAGCGGAATGCTGCGCAATGAGCAGTTCTTC. It is translated as CASSSSGMLRNEQFF.